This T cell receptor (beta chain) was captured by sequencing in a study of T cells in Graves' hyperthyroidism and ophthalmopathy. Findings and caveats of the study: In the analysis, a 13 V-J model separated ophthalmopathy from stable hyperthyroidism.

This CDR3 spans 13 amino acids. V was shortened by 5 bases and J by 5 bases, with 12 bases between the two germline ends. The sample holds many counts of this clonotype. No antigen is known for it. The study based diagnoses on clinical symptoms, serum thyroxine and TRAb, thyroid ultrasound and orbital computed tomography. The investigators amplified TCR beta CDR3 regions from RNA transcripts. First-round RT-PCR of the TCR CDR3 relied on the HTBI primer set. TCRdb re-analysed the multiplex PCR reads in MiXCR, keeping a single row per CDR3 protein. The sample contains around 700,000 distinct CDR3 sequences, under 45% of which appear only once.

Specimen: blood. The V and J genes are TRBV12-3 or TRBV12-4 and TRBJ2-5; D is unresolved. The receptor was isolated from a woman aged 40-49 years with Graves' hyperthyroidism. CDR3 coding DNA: TGTGCCAGCAGTAATGGCCAAGGGGAGACCCAGTACTTC. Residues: CASSNGQGETQYF.